The 26 T cell receptor beta chains below come from one sample, sequenced in a study of T cells in Graves' hyperthyroidism and ophthalmopathy. Researchers took RNA transcripts and amplified the TCR beta CDR3 regions from them. Carried out on the TCR CDR3, a first-round RT-PCR used the HTBI primer set. A single record per CDR3 protein comes from TCRdb applying MiXCR to the multiplex PCR reads. Of 500,000 to 650,000 distinct CDR3 sequences in the sample, 20% were seen once. The sample was blood. The source of these receptors is a man aged 40-55 years with Graves' ophthalmopathy.

The chain has TRBV6-2 or TRBV6-3 and TRBJ2-5; possibly TRBD2 for D (5 bases). The CDR3 loop spans 12 amino acids. V lost 11 bases and J lost 5, with 15 bases in between. Germline V gene sequence: CDR1 MNHEY, CDR2 SVGEGT. CDR3 in amino acids: CAGRRGYETQYF. In DNA, the CDR3 is TGTGCCGGACGACGAGGGTACGAGACCCAGTACTTC.

The CDR3 loop reads CASSTKGTGTYNEQFF. Written as DNA, the CDR3 is TGTGCCAGCAGCACGAAAGGGACAGGGACGTACAATGAGCAGTTCTTC. The chain has TRBV9 and TRBJ2-1; 9 bases map to TRBD1. The J segment lost 4 bases and the V segment lost 4 bases, leaving 9 bases of the junction unmatched. The CDR3 is 16 amino acids. Germline V gene sequence: CDR1 SGDLS, CDR2 YYNGEE.

In its sample, this clonotype was seen many times. The chain couples TRBV7-2 to TRBJ2-1; the match to TRBD2 covers 15 bases. Germline lookup yields CDR1 SGHTA and CDR2 FQGNSA. This CDR3 comprises 16 residues. V dropped 5 bases and J dropped 5; count of bases not matched to a gene: 4. For the CDR3, the DNA is TGTGCCAGCAGCCTTGGACTAGCGGGAGGGCACAATGAGCAGTTCTTC. Protein product: CASSLGLAGGHNEQFF.

This clonotype came up a few times. The chain is built from TRBV29-1 and TRBJ1-1; the D is unclear. Germline CDR1 and CDR2: SQVTM and ANQGSEA. Deletions cut 0 bases from V and 4 bases from J, with 6 bases between. The CDR3 has 12 amino acids. CDR3 nucleotide sequence: TGCAGCGTTGAAGAACACAGCACTGAAGCTTTCTTT. Its translation: CSVEEHSTEAFF.

The rearrangement links TRBV7-8 to TRBJ2-5; 8 bases map to TRBD2. The germline V gene has CDR1 SGHVS and CDR2 FQNEAQ. The CDR3 is 17 amino acids. V shed 0 bases, J shed 3 bases, and the junction held 9 bases outside the gene matches. CDR3 in amino acids: CASSLAITSGDKETQYF. The CDR3, as DNA: TGTGCCAGCAGCTTAGCTATAACTAGCGGTGATAAAGAGACCCAGTACTTC.

The rearrangement links TRBV20-1 to TRBJ2-6; D unclear. This CDR3 has 14 amino acids. With 6 bases removed from V and 0 bases from J, the gap between germline ends came to 9 bases. Looked up from germline, CDR1 is DFQATT and CDR2 is SNEGSKA (reference sequence). This chain's CDR3 is CSAYGVSGANVLTF. CDR3 bases: TGCAGTGCCTATGGAGTCTCTGGGGCCAACGTCCTGACTTTC.

The chain couples TRBV27 to TRBJ2-7; 9 bases match TRBD2. The CDR3 has 16 amino acids. CDR1 and CDR2 from the germline V gene are MNHEY and SMNVEV (reference sequence). Trimming took 2 bases from V and 2 from J; bases not matched to a gene: 7. Written as DNA, the CDR3 is TGTGCCAGCAGTTTAGGGACTAGCCGACATCCCTACGAGCAGTACTTC. This codes for CASSLGTSRHPYEQYF.

This clonotype was seen repeatedly, ten times or more. This sequence joins TRBV18 and TRBJ1-5; no clear D. The V and J ends lost 3 bases and 0 bases respectively, with 6 bases between them. The CDR3 totals 14 residues. Germline lookup yields CDR1 KGHSH and CDR2 LQKENI. The chain's CDR3 is CASSPPDSNQPQHF. The CDR3 DNA is TGTGCCAGCTCACCTCCAGATAGCAATCAGCCCCAGCATTTT.

A few counts support this clonotype. This rearrangement joins TRBV18 to TRBJ2-7, with no clear D. Germline CDR1 KGHSH, CDR2 LQKENI. CDR3 size: 14 residues. V dropped 2 bases and J dropped 0 bases, with 8 bases sitting between them. CDR3 loop: CASSPSRFSYEQYF. The DNA for the CDR3 is TGTGCCAGCTCACCAAGCCGATTCTCCTACGAGCAGTACTTC.

This clonotype was found many times. The chain is built from TRBV20-1 and TRBJ2-7; D possibly corresponds to TRBD2 (7 bases). The CDR3 extends over 12 amino acids. Germline values: CDR1 DFQATT, CDR2 SNEGSKA (reference sequence). The CDR3 bases are TGCAGGGCGGGGAGGGGGGTCGACGAGCAGTACTTC. This codes for CRAGRGVDEQYF.

In this sample, this clonotype turned up a few times. The genes are TRBV7-9 and TRBJ1-2; the D gene is possibly TRBD1 (6 bases). V was shortened by 5 bases and J by 8 bases, with 15 bases between the two germline ends. The CDR3 length is 13 residues. Germline CDR1 reads SEHNR; CDR2 reads FQNEAQ (reference sequence). The CDR3 region has the DNA TGTGCCAGCAGCCGACCAGGGGTGTGGGGCTACACCTTC. This codes for CASSRPGVWGYTF.

The chain uses TRBV29-1 and TRBJ2-7, with 9 bases matching TRBD1. The CDR3 has 11 amino acids. Germline-derived CDR1 and CDR2 are SQVTM and ANQGSEA. Losses at the gene ends were 7 bases for V and 6 bases for J; bases not matched to a gene: 4. DNA for the CDR3: TGCAGCGAACCGGGACAGGGCGAGCAGTACTTC. Its translation is CSEPGQGEQYF.

Worth noting for this clonotype: One base away lies a much larger clone, so this may be a sequencing read error. The CDR3 reads CVSRYSNQPQHF. As DNA, the CDR3 is TGTGTCAGCAGATATAGCAATCAGCCCCAGCATTTT. The rearrangement links TRBV12-3 or TRBV12-4 to TRBJ1-5; D unresolved. The CDR3 is made up of 12 amino acids.

This clonotype was found a few times. V is TRBV30 and J is TRBJ2-3; 12 nucleotides align to TRBD2. The germline gives CDR1 GTSNPN, CDR2 SVGIG (reference sequence). V was pared by 4 bases and J by 9 bases, with 2 bases of the junction left unmatched. The CDR3 extends over 12 amino acids. CDR3 sequence reads: CAWTSGGDTQYF. CDR3 in DNA: TGTGCCTGGACTAGCGGGGGGGACACGCAGTATTTT.

This clonotype has only a few counts. The CDR3 loop reads CASSQDRAGVATDTQYF. CDR3 nucleotides: TGCGCCAGCAGCCAAGATCGAGCGGGAGTAGCCACAGATACGCAGTATTTT. The chain employs TRBV4-1 and TRBJ2-3; 8 bases align to TRBD2. The CDR3 has 17 residues. V shed 0 bases and J 2 bases; nucleotides not matched to a gene: 7. The V gene's germline CDR1 is MGHRA and CDR2 YSYEKL.

This chain links TRBV6-1 with TRBJ2-7; D may be TRBD2 (6 bases). The CDR3 extends over 14 amino acids. Germline values: CDR1 MNHNS, CDR2 SASEGT. Trimming pared 5 bases from V and 4 bases from J, leaving 15 bases between. This CDR3 reads CASSYRAGKYEQYF. In nucleotides, the CDR3 is TGTGCCAGCAGTTACCGGGCGGGGAAGTACGAGCAGTACTTC.

About this clonotype: At one of its ends the junction is not consistent with the germline gene, which may arise from a read error. This rearrangement joins TRBV3-1 to TRBJ2-7; 8 bases map to TRBD1. This CDR3 region has 15 residues. The germline gives CDR1 LGHDT, CDR2 YNNKEL (reference sequence). CDR3 in amino acids: CASSQAAGGGYEQYF. As DNA, the CDR3 is TGTGCCAGCAGTCAAGCGGCAGGGGGCGGCTACGAGCAGTACTTC.

The CDR3 DNA reads as TGTGCCAGCAGCGTAGCCGGGACCAAAGAGACCCAGTACTTC. The encoded protein is CASSVAGTKETQYF. The V call is TRBV9, the J call TRBJ2-5; tentatively, D is TRBD1 or TRBD2 (5 bases each). The germline V gene has CDR1 SGDLS and CDR2 YYNGEE. Between the trimmed V and J ends, which lost 0 bases and 3 bases, there was a span of 9 bases. CDR3 length equals 14 residues.

The chain has TRBV18 and TRBJ2-1, with TRBD1 as a possible D gene (6 bases). Trimming removed 1 base at V and 6 bases at J, with 7 bases between. CDR1 and CDR2 from the germline V gene are KGHSH and LQKENI. The CDR3 is 13 residues long. This CDR3 reads CASSPQDSNEQFF. CDR3 DNA: TGTGCCAGCTCACCACAGGACAGCAATGAGCAGTTCTTC.

This clonotype was recorded a few times. The CDR3 DNA is TGTGCCACCAGCATGTTTGGAGACCAGACCTACGAGCAGTACTTC. Protein sequence: CATSMFGDQTYEQYF. This chain connects TRBV15 to TRBJ2-7; D is uncertain. This CDR3 comprises 15 residues. Germline CDR1 is LNHNV and CDR2 is YYDKDF (reference sequence). V lost 4 bases and J 2 bases, leaving 15 bases between the germline ends.

The chain joins TRBV7-9 to TRBJ2-5, with 12 bases that match TRBD1. The CDR3 runs 17 residues. Unmatched junction bases numbered 12, after V lost 6 bases and J lost 4 bases. Germline CDR1 and CDR2: SEHNR and FQNEAQ (reference sequence). The CDR3 DNA reads TGTGCCAGCAGTCATGTCCTCGGGACAGGGGGCCTAGAGACCCAGTACTTC. It specifies CASSHVLGTGGLETQYF. The variable domain in full, completed from reference TRBV7-9 and TRBJ2-5, reads DTGVSQNPRHKITKRGQNVTFRCDPISEHNRLYWYRQTLGQGPEFLTYFQNEAQLEKSRLLSDRFSAERPKGSFSTLEIQRTEQGDSAMYLCASSHVLGTGGLETQYFGPGTRLLVL.

This clonotype was detected many times. The chain carries TRBV28 and TRBJ1-5; 9 nucleotides line up with TRBD1. Germline V gives CDR1 MDHEN, CDR2 SYDVKM. The CDR3 is made up of 17 amino acids. Losses at the gene ends were 6 bases for V and 0 bases for J; bases not matched to a gene: 9. The CDR3 DNA reads TGTGCCAGCAGACCGGACAGGGGACTCTATAGCAATCAGCCCCAGCATTTT. This sequence encodes CASRPDRGLYSNQPQHF.

Only a few counts were recorded for this clonotype. The V gene is TRBV5-1, the J gene TRBJ2-3, with D perhaps matching TRBD1 (5 bases). Germline assignment: CDR1 SGHRS and CDR2 YFSETQ. The CDR3 has 14 amino acids. The V and J ends lost 2 bases and 0 bases respectively, with 7 bases between them. The CDR3 bases are TGCGCCAGCAGCTTTGGGGCTAGCACAGATACGCAGTATTTT. It codes for CASSFGASTDTQYF.

This clonotype has at least ten counts. The chain joins TRBV2 to TRBJ2-5; TRBD1 might be the D (5 bases). Germline V gene lookup returns CDR1 SNHLY and CDR2 FYNNEI. The CDR3 sequence is 13 residues long. Trimming stripped 4 bases from V and 3 bases from J, with 9 bases between. CDR3 sequence reads: CASSVVGEETQYF. CDR3 nucleotide sequence: TGTGCCAGCAGTGTTGTAGGGGAAGAGACCCAGTACTTC.

This clonotype was recorded at least ten times. The CDR3 loop is CASRQGAGSYEQYF. CDR3 DNA sequence: TGTGCCAGCAGACAGGGGGCGGGTTCCTACGAGCAGTACTTC. The chain carries TRBV2 and TRBJ2-7; TRBD1 agrees at 9 bases. J was trimmed by 1 base and V by 6 bases; bases with no gene match: 4. The CDR3 is 14 amino acids. CDR1 SNHLY and CDR2 FYNNEI come from the germline V gene.

The V and J genes are TRBV24-1 and TRBJ2-5, with TRBD2 matching over 9 bases. From germline, CDR1 is KGHDR and CDR2 SFDVKD. The CDR3 has 15 amino acids. V gave up 2 bases and J gave up 5 bases; unmatched junction bases: 5. CDR3 sequence reads: CATSDYAGGQETQYF. CDR3 DNA: TGTGCCACCAGTGATTACGCGGGAGGGCAGGAGACCCAGTACTTC.